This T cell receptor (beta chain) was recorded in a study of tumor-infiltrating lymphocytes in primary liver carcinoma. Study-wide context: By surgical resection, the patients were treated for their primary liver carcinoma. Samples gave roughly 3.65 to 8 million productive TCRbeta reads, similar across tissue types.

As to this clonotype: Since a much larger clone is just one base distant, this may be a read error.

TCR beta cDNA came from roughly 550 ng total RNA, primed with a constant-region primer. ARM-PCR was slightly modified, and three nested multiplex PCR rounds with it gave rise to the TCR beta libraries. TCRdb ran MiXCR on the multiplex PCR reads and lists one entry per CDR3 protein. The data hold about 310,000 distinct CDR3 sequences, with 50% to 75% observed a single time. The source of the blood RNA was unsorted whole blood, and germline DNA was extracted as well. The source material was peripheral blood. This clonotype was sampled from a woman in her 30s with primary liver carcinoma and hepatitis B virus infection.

CDR3 nucleotides: TGTGCTAGTGGTCCGCGAGGGGTGCAGTTCTTC. It specifies CASGPRGVQFF. The J gene is TRBJ2-1, the V gene TRBV12-5, with D perhaps assigned TRBD1 or TRBD2 (5 bases each). V dropped 5 bases and J dropped 12 bases, with 11 bases sitting between them. The CDR3 spans 11 residues. Germline CDR1 is LGHNT and CDR2 is FRNRAP.